Detailed here is one T cell receptor beta chain. This CDR3 has 13 amino acids. Between the trimmed V and J ends, which lost 1 base and 0 bases, there was a span of 3 bases. CDR1 is LGHDT and CDR2 is YNNKEL in the germline V gene (reference sequence). This specimen comes from a study of blood T cell repertoires in COVID-19. This table comes from immunoSEQ multiplex PCR, and its TCRdb copy is limited to in-frame clones, with some not included. This sample has some 100,000 clones, with 87% found just once. The chain couples TRBV3-1 (or the pseudogene TRBV3-2) to TRBJ1-1; D is uncertain. The receptor was isolated from a human donor in a cohort sampled during active COVID-19. The sequencing input was peripheral blood. Written as DNA, the CDR3 is TGTGCCAGCAGCCAAGCCATGAACACTGAAGCTTTCTTT. This codes for CASSQAMNTEAFF.